A single sample gave rise to the 15 T cell receptor beta chains below, sequenced in a study of blood T cell repertoires in COVID-19. TCRdb's copy holds only in-frame clones and misses some; the assay was immunoSEQ multiplex PCR. The repertoire holds approximately 66,000 clones, almost 90% seen once, with 20% to 25% in the top ten. Sequenced input: peripheral blood. These receptors were taken from a woman aged 45-60 years with active or convalescent COVID-19.

The rearrangement joins TRBV5-4 to TRBJ2-1; D unresolved. Germline V gene data show CDR1 as SGHNT and CDR2 as YYREEE (reference sequence). The V and J ends lost 2 bases and 6 bases respectively, with 6 bases between them. The CDR3 sequence is 12 residues long. This CDR3 is CASSLASNEQFF. For the CDR3, the DNA is TGTGCCAGCAGCTTAGCGTCCAATGAGCAGTTCTTC.

V usage is TRBV12-1 and J usage is TRBJ2-3; no check of the table's D call, TRBD2, against the DNA was made. TRBV12-1 corresponds to a pseudogene. This CDR3 is 20 amino acids long. The CDR3 nucleotides are TGTGCCAGCAGCTACGCCGGACTAGCGGGACCAGCCTTCAGCACAGATACGCAGTATTTT. Amino acids: CASSYAGLAGPAFSTDTQYF.

The chain employs TRBV3-1 (or the pseudogene TRBV3-2) and TRBJ2-3; 10 bases map to TRBD2. After removal of 0 bases from V and 2 bases from J, the junction contained 8 bases not matched to a gene. The CDR3 runs to 18 residues. Germline values: CDR1 LGHDT, CDR2 YNNKEL (reference sequence). The CDR3 DNA reads TGTGCCAGCAGCCAAGAAAAACTAGCGGGACACTCCACAGATACGCAGTATTTT. It encodes CASSQEKLAGHSTDTQYF.

Only a few counts were recorded for this clone. The chain has TRBV12-5 and TRBJ2-1, with 13 nucleotides matching TRBD2. CDR3 length: 21 amino acids. The J segment lost 6 bases and the V segment lost 0 bases, leaving 17 bases of the junction unmatched. Germline V gene lookup returns CDR1 LGHNT and CDR2 FRNRAP. CDR3 sequence reads: CASGLVRGGLAGDASSNEQFF. The CDR3 coding sequence is TGTGCTAGTGGTTTGGTACGGGGTGGACTAGCGGGAGACGCCTCTTCCAATGAGCAGTTCTTC.

The CDR3: CASIPAGTGGGEQFF. CDR3 nucleotide sequence: TGTGCCAGCATTCCCGCCGGGACAGGGGGAGGGGAGCAGTTCTTC. V gene TRBV7-6 combines with J gene TRBJ2-1; 11 bases match TRBD1. The V gene end was trimmed by 7 bases and the J gene end by 10 bases; junction bases not matched to a gene: 12. Germline CDR1 SGHVS, CDR2 FNYEAQ. This CDR3 spans 15 amino acids.

The chain links TRBV6-6 to TRBJ2-4; possibly TRBD2 for D (5 bases). Germline V lookup: CDR1 MNHNY, CDR2 SVGAGI (reference sequence). CDR3 length: 16 residues. V lost 7 bases and J 3 bases, leaving 19 bases between the germline ends. CDR3 coding DNA: TGTGCCAGCAAGGAGGTCGAAGATGGATACAAAAACATTCAGTACTTC. Translating gives CASKEVEDGYKNIQYF.

The V call is TRBV2, the J call TRBJ2-2; maybe TRBD1 (6 bases). This CDR3 comprises 14 residues. Germline V gives CDR1 SNHLY, CDR2 FYNNEI. The V gene lost 6 bases and the J gene lost 7 bases, with 15 bases spanning the gap. The CDR3, as DNA: TGTGCCAGCAGGATACTACAGGGTGGCGGGGAGCTGTTTTTT. Residues: CASRILQGGGELFF.

V is TRBV25-1 and J is TRBJ1-1, with 7 bases that match TRBD1. V gave up 8 bases and J gave up 0 bases; unmatched junction bases: 3. Germline V CDR1 and CDR2: MGHDK, SYGVNS. CDR3 length: 13 amino acids. The CDR3 sequence: CASQGQMNTEAFF. As DNA, the CDR3 is TGTGCCAGCCAGGGACAGATGAACACTGAAGCTTTCTTT.

The chain links TRBV7-8 to TRBJ1-1; perhaps TRBD1 as D (5 bases). The ends were cut back, 8 bases at V and 0 bases at J, with 10 bases in the middle. Germline V lookup: CDR1 SGHVS, CDR2 FQNEAQ. The CDR3 loop spans 13 amino acids. CDR3 amino acids: CASGRGMNTEAFF. CDR3 sequence (DNA): TGTGCCAGCGGTAGGGGAATGAACACTGAAGCTTTCTTT.

The J gene is TRBJ2-3, the V gene TRBV10-2; D perhaps matches TRBD2 (6 bases). This CDR3 comprises 13 residues. Deletions cut 8 bases from V and 2 bases from J, with 11 bases between. The V gene's germline CDR1 is WSHSY and CDR2 SAAADI. The CDR3 reads CASGLYLTDTQYF. For the CDR3, the DNA is TGCGCCAGCGGACTATACCTCACAGATACGCAGTATTTT.

The chain combines TRBV6-5 with TRBJ2-1, with 9 bases aligning to TRBD2. There are 15 residues in the CDR3. With 7 bases clipped from V and 1 base from J, the junction kept 5 bases outside the gene matches. Germline V gene lookup returns CDR1 MNHEY and CDR2 SVGAGI. CDR3 sequence: CASKPSGNSYNEQFF. For the CDR3, the DNA is TGTGCCAGCAAACCTAGCGGGAATTCCTACAATGAGCAGTTCTTC.

This clone was seen more than once but under ten times. The DNA of the CDR3 is TGTGCCAGCAAGGCAGGGATTTTCTATGGCTACACCTTC. Its protein product is CASKAGIFYGYTF. The chain carries TRBV12-3 or TRBV12-4 and TRBJ1-2, with D perhaps TRBD1 (5 bases). The CDR3 is 13 amino acids. V dropped 7 bases and J dropped 4 bases, with 13 bases sitting between them.

This clone was counted a single time. The genes are TRBV6-5 and TRBJ2-1; 7 nucleotides agree with TRBD2. This CDR3 comprises 15 residues. Germline CDR1 reads MNHEY; CDR2 reads SVGAGI. After removal of 2 bases from V and 4 bases from J, the junction contained 5 bases not matched to a gene. The CDR3, as DNA: TGTGCCAGCAGTTACGGGCTAGCGGAGTACAATGAGCAGTTCTTC. Its protein product is CASSYGLAEYNEQFF.

This chain uses TRBV19 with TRBJ2-3; possible D gene TRBD1, 6 bases. Germline values: CDR1 LNHDA, CDR2 SQIVND (reference sequence). V lost 9 bases and J 2 bases, leaving 21 bases between the germline ends. The CDR3 consists of 16 residues. The CDR3 nucleotides are TGTGCCAGGGCCCGGACAGAACCAGAATCCACAGATACGCAGTATTTT. This encodes CARARTEPESTDTQYF.

This clone appeared once. CDR3 loop: CASSETGSRDEQFF. CDR3 sequence (DNA): TGTGCCAGTAGTGAAACCGGGTCGAGGGATGAGCAGTTCTTC. The chain recombines TRBV19 with TRBJ2-1; D is possibly TRBD2 (5 bases). Germline assignment: CDR1 LNHDA and CDR2 SQIVND (reference sequence). Trimming shortened V by 5 bases and J by 8 bases, and 16 bases separated the two germline ends. This CDR3 spans 14 amino acids.